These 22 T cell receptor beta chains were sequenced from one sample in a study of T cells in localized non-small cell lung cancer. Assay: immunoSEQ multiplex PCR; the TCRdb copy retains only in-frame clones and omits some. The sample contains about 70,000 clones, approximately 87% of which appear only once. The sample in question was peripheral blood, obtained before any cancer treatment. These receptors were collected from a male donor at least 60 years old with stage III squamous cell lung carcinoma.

CDR3 nucleotides: TGTGCCAGCAATACCGGAGCGGGAGAGCAGTACTTC. Translating it yields CASNTGAGEQYF. This rearrangement joins TRBV6-6 to TRBJ2-7; 7 nucleotides match TRBD2. After removal of 7 bases from V and 7 bases from J, the junction contained 7 bases not matched to a gene. Per germline, CDR1 MNHNY and CDR2 SVGAGI (reference sequence). CDR3 size: 12 residues.

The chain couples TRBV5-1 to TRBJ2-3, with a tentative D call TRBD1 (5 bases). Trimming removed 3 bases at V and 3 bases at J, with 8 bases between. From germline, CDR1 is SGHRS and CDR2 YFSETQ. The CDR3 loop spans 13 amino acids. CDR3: CASSSGQTDTQYF. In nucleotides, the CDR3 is TGCGCCAGCAGCTCCGGACAAACAGATACGCAGTATTTT.

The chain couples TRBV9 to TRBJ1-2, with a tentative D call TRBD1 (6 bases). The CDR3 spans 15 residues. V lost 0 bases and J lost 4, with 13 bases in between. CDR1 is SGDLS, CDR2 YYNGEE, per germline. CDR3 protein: CASSVEGGGTYGYTF. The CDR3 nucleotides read TGTGCCAGCAGCGTAGAGGGGGGAGGGACCTATGGCTACACCTTC.

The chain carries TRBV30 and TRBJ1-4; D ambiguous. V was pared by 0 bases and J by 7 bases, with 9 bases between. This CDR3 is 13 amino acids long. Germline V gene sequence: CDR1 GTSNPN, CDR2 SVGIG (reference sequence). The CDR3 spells CAWSVQVGEKLFF. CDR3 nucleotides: TGTGCCTGGAGTGTACAAGTAGGTGAAAAACTGTTTTTT.

This CDR3 is CASSRTGLAYNEQFF. Written as DNA, the CDR3 is TGTGCCAGCAGCCGGACAGGGCTGGCCTACAATGAGCAGTTCTTC. This rearrangement joins TRBV6-4 to TRBJ2-1; TRBD1 aligns across 8 bases. Germline CDR1 is MRHNA and CDR2 is SNTAGT. V trimming: 6 bases; J trimming: 2 bases; junction bases outside the gene matches: 6. This CDR3 comprises 15 residues.

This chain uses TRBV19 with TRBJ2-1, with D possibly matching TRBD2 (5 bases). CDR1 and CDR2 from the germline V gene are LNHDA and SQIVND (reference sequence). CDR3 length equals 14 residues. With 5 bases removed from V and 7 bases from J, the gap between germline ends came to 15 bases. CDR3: CASSPDPTGNEQFF. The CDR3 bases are TGTGCCAGTAGTCCCGACCCCACGGGGAATGAGCAGTTCTTC. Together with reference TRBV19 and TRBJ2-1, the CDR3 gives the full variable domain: DGGITQSPKYLFRKEGQNVTLSCEQNLNHDAMYWYRQDPGQGLRLIYYSQIVNDFQKGDIAEGYSVSREKKESFPLTVTSAQKNPTAFYLCASSPDPTGNEQFFGPGTRLTVL.

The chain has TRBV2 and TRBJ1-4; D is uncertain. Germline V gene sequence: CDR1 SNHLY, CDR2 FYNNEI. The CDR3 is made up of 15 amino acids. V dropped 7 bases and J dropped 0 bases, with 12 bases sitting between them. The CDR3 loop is CASTNDGATNEKLFF. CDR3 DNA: TGTGCCAGCACTAATGACGGTGCAACTAATGAAAAACTGTTTTTT.

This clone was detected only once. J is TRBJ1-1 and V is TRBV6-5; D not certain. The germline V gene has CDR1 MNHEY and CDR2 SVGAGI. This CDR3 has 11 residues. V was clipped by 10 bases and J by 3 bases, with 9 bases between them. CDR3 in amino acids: CATSLDTEAFF. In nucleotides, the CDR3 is TGTGCCACCTCCCTGGACACTGAAGCTTTCTTT.

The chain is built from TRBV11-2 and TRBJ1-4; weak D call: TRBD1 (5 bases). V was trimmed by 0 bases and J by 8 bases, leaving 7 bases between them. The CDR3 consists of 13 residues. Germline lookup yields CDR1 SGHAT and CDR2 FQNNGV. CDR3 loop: CASSLDRGEKLFF. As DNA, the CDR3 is TGTGCCAGCAGCTTAGATCGGGGGGAAAAACTGTTTTTT.

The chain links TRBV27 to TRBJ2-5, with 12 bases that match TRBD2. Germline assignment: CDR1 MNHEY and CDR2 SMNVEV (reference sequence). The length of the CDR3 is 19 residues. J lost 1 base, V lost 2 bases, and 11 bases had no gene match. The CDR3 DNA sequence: TGTGCCAGCAGTTTAAGGGGGCCCTGGACTAGCGGGATCCAAGAGACCCAGTACTTC. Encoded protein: CASSLRGPWTSGIQETQYF.

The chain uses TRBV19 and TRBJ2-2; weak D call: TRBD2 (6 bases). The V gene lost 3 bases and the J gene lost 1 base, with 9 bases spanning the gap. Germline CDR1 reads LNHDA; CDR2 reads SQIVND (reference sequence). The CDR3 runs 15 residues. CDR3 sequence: CASSISGGNTGELFF. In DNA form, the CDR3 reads TGTGCCAGTAGTATTTCCGGGGGGAACACCGGGGAGCTGTTTTTT.

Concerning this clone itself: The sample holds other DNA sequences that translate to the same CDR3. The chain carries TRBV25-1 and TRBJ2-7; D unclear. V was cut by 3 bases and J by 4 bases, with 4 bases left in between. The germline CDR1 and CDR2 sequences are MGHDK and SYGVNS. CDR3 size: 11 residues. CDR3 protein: CASSERYEQYF. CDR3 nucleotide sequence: TGTGCCAGCAGTGAGAGGTACGAGCAGTACTTC.

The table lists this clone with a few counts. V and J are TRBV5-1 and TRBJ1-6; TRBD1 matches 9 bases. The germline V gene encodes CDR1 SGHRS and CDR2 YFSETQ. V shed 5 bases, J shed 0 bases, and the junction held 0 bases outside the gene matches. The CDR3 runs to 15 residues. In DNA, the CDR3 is TGCGCCAGCAGGACAGGGGGCTCCTATAATTCACCCCTCCACTTT. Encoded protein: CASRTGGSYNSPLHF.

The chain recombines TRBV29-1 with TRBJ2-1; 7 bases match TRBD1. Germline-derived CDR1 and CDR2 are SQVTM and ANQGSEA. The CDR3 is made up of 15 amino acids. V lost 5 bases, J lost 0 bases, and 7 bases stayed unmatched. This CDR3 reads CSVPKGASSYNEQFF. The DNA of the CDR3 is TGCAGCGTTCCAAAGGGGGCGAGCTCCTACAATGAGCAGTTCTTC.

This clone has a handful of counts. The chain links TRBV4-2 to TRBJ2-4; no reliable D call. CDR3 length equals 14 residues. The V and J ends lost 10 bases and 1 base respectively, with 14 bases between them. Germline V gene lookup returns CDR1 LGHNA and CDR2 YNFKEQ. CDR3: CATGALGAKNIQYF. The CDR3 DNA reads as TGTGCCACGGGTGCCCTGGGGGCCAAAAACATTCAGTACTTC.

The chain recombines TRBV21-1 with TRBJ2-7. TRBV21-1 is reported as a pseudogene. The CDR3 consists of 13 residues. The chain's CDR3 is CSRGDTAIEEQYV. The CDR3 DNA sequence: TGTTCTCGCGGGGACACCGCTATTGAGGAGCAGTACGTC.

Written as DNA, the CDR3 is TGCGCCAGCAGCCTCCCTGCCGCGTCGCATCCTGAAGCTTTCTTT. Protein product: CASSLPAASHPEAFF. The chain recombines TRBV5-1 with TRBJ1-1; D remains unclear. Germline V gene data show CDR1 as SGHRS and CDR2 as YFSETQ. V lost 4 bases, J lost 6 bases, and 19 bases lay in between. The CDR3 loop spans 15 amino acids.

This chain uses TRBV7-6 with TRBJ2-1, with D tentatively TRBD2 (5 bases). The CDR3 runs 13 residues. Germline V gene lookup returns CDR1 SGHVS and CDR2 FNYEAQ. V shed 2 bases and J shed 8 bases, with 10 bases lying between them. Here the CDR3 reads CASSLRSRDEQFF. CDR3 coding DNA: TGTGCCAGCAGCTTAAGGTCGAGGGATGAGCAGTTCTTC.

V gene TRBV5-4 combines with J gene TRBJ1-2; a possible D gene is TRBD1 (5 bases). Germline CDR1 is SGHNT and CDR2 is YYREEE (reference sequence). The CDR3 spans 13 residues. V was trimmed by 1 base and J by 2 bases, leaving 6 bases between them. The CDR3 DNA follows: TGTGCCAGCAGCTTGTGGGGCAACTATGGCTACACCTTC. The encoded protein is CASSLWGNYGYTF.

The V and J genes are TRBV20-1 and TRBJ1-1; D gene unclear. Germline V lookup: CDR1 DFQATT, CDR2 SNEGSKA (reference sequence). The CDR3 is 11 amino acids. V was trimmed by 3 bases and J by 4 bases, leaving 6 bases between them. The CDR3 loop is CSASGVTEAFF. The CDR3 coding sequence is TGCAGTGCTAGTGGGGTCACTGAAGCTTTCTTT.

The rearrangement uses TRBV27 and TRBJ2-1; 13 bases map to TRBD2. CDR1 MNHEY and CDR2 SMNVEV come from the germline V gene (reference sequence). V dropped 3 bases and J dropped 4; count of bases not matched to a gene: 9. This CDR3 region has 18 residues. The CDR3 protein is CASSFGRTSGGSYNEQFF. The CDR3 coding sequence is TGTGCCAGCAGTTTCGGGCGGACTAGCGGGGGTTCGTACAATGAGCAGTTCTTC.

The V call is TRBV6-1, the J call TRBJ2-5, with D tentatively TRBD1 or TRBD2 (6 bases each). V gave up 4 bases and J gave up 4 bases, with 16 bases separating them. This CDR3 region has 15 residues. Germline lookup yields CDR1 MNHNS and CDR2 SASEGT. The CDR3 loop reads CASSASWGAGETQYF. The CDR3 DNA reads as TGTGCCAGCAGTGCAAGTTGGGGGGCGGGAGAGACCCAGTACTTC.